This T cell receptor (beta chain) was captured by sequencing in a study of blood T cell dynamics during melanoma immunotherapy (dated by TCRdb to the early 2020s). In terms of the full investigation: The patients had metastatic melanoma and were given first-line pembrolizumab or nivolumab plus ipilimumab as standard of care in the United Kingdom. To find early correlates of response, peripheral T cell receptor repertoires were profiled in metastatic melanoma patients before and after one cycle of checkpoint inhibitor therapy. The training cohort was made up of consecutive patients, while a further independent group of patients from the same centre was pooled to form an external validation set. The study at large found these results: Whether the T cell clones driving repertoire changes were melanoma-specific or reflected general immune activation could not be determined in the study. The relatively small sample size was recognized as a factor that could limit how well the results generalize. Patients who later achieved disease control showed a bifurcated PBMC repertoire reorganization at W3, with increased clonality or increased diversity, unlike progressors.

V is shortened by 6 bases, J by 3 bases, and the region joining them spans 7 bases. The germline V gene (reference sequence) yields SEHNR for CDR1 and FQNEAQ for CDR2. Including the terminal cysteine and phenylalanine, the CDR3 comprises 12 residues. The kept DNA is CDR3 alone, 36 bases in frame from the first base. A fixed 350 ng of DNA was loaded for every bulk PBMC sample. The immunoSEQ TCRb Assay kit was used according to manufacturer instructions to amplify TCR beta CDR3 sequences from genomic DNA. The KAPA Library Quantification Kit for Illumina platforms was used to quantify pooled libraries by qPCR. Pooled libraries were clustered at about 0.55-1.2 pM and sequenced on an Illumina NextSeq 500. Concerning the study's data processing: TCR data were analyzed using immunoSEQ ANALYZER and the R LymphoSeq package. A rearrangement efficiency score was calculated as productive divided by the sum of productive and non-productive CDR3 sequences. Within each patient, timepoints were compared pairwise for clonality, measured with the Gini coefficient, and for diversity, measured with the Renyi index at alpha=1. In LymphoSeq, clonal relatedness was computed using an edit distance of 3, and repertoire similarity was computed using the Bhattacharyya coefficient. To classify response, a linear discriminant analysis based on week-3 changes in clonality and diversity was built using the R MASS and caret packages. Entries here come from immuneACCESS through TCRdb and include only in-frame sequences with V and J called. Some clones fail to appear in such tables; in the studies checked, an unresolved V gene covers under half of the shortfall, and the cause of the remainder is unknown. V, J and clone size reflect that table, while D and trimming were determined from the DNA. The sample includes approximately 13,000 clones, with nearly 90% observed a single time. The ten largest account for 3% to 3.5% of the sample.

For this clone: What antigen it recognizes has not been identified. Nothing much larger sits one base from this clone, and base qualities are not available.

The time point label, as the study defines it: pre-treatment baseline. Blood samples were taken at two points: before treatment (T0) and at week 3 (W3), which came after the first cycle of checkpoint blockade. Except for a couple of patients with rapid clinical progression, response was assessed 12 weeks after the first infusion by RECIST 1.1; disease control meant complete response, partial response or stable disease. Any patient who had received prior systemic cancer treatment, was on concomitant immunosuppressant therapy or had synchronous other active malignancies was excluded. To track both circulating cells and T cell turnover, TCR beta was sequenced from bulk PBMC as well as from plasma cell-free DNA. Lymphoprep and SepMate tubes were used to isolate PBMC from blood, and red cell lysis was then performed. DNA from PBMC and sorted T cell subsets was extracted with QIAamp DNA Blood Mini kits.

This TCR derives from a human donor with melanoma. The sequencing used blood, collected from a patient treated with checkpoint blockade. The rearranged chain carries TRBV7-9 and TRBJ2-3, with the identity of the D gene unclear. The DNA sequence reads TGTGCCAGCAGTTCCACTACAGATACGCAGTATTTT. This is translated as CASSSTTDTQYF.